A single sample gave rise to the 21 T cell receptor beta chains below, sequenced in a study of kidney transplant recipient with SARS-CoV-2 infection. TCRdb ran MiXCR on the reads and lists one entry per CDR3 protein. The table shows 200,000 to 300,000 distinct CDR3 sequences, with about 30% occurring only once. The input for sequencing was a blood sample, taken at baseline and on approximately day 120 from a kidney transplant recipient. The receptors were sampled from a male patient between 25 and 39 years old who had COVID-19 and was a kidney transplant recipient. A share of the T cells may be of graft donor origin.

Turning to this clonotype: A much larger clonotype is one base distant, so this may be a read error. This chain connects TRBV23-1 to TRBJ1-2; D ambiguous. TRBV23-1 is an open reading frame whose function is uncertain. This CDR3 region has 17 residues. CDR3 in DNA: TGCGCCAGCAGTGGGCGTCCGCTACGCAGAAAGACCTATGGCTACGCCTTC. As protein: CASSGRPLRRKTYGYAF.

In regard to this clonotype: This may be a read error: a much more frequent sequence differs by one nucleotide. The chain links TRBV6-5 to TRBJ2-7; tentatively, D is TRBD2 (5 bases). The end of the DNA is better explained by TRBJ2-5, so the J call may be wrong. The CDR3 consists of 16 residues. Germline CDR1 is MNHEY and CDR2 is SVGAGI. CDR3 region: CACSYGVSRKQETQYF. The CDR3 DNA is TGTGCCTGCAGTTACGGGGTGAGCCGGAAACAAGAGACCCAGTACTTC.

Notes on this clonotype: Given a much more abundant clone one base away, this may be a read error. The CDR3 does not close with the conserved phenylalanine or tryptophan, likely indicating a read error. The genes are TRBV6-5 and TRBJ2-5, with D perhaps TRBD1 (5 bases). The CDR3 extends over 15 amino acids. CDR1 is MNHEY and CDR2 is SVGAGI in the germline V gene. With 4 bases removed from V and 2 bases from J, the gap between germline ends came to 14 bases. CDR3 sequence (DNA): TGTGCCAGCAGTTCCTACGACAGCACTCAAGAGACCCAGTACCTC. It encodes CASSSYDSTQETQYL.

This CDR3 reads CSSPRADGRKTYGYTF. In nucleotides, the CDR3 is TGTAGCAGTCCCCGTGCTGATGGCCGAAAGACCTATGGCTACACCTTC. J is TRBJ2-7 and V is TRBV8-2. The DNA matches TRBJ1-2 better at its end, which makes the J call doubtful. TRBV8-2 is a pseudogene locus. The CDR3 sequence is 16 residues long.

This clonotype was recorded at least ten times. This rearrangement joins TRBV5-6 to TRBJ1-3; 12 bases are shared with TRBD1. The CDR3 length is 17 residues. Germline lookup yields CDR1 SGHDT and CDR2 YYEEEE. V shed 0 bases, J shed 5 bases, and the junction held 6 bases outside the gene matches. The CDR3 region has the DNA TGTGCCAGCAGCTTGGCGGGGGACAGGGGGCTTAGAAACACCATATATTTT. Translated, it gives CASSLAGDRGLRNTIYF.

This clonotype was recorded at least ten times. The chain joins TRBV6-2 or TRBV6-3 to TRBJ1-2, with D maybe TRBD1 (6 bases). Germline assignment: CDR1 MNHEY and CDR2 SVGEGT. This CDR3 comprises 15 residues. Trimming removed 6 bases from V and 2 bases from J, with 16 bases in between. The chain's CDR3 is CASSSRQENNYGYTF. CDR3 in DNA: TGTGCCAGCAGCTCCCGACAGGAGAACAACTATGGCTACACCTTC.

The chain combines TRBV3-1 with TRBJ1-2, with D uncertain. Germline V gene lookup returns CDR1 LGHDT and CDR2 YNNKEL (reference sequence). The germline V and J ends were trimmed by 5 bases and 4 bases, with 23 bases remaining between them. The CDR3 covers 17 residues. The CDR3 DNA is TGTGCCAGCAGCTTAGCTACTCCCATTCGAAAGACCTATGGCTACACCTTC. Translated, it gives CASSLATPIRKTYGYTF.

This clonotype was found many times. CDR3 nucleotides: TGTGCCACCCAACAGGGGGCGTCTGGCTACACCTTC. Translating it yields CATQQGASGYTF. This rearrangement joins TRBV19 to TRBJ1-2, with 9 bases identical to TRBD1. The CDR3 has 12 residues. The germline CDR1 and CDR2 sequences are LNHDA and SQIVND (reference sequence). Trimming removed 10 bases from V and 7 bases from J; junction bases left unmatched: 7.

At least ten counts were recorded for this clonotype. This chain links TRBV24-1 with TRBJ1-2, with unresolved D. V gave up 6 bases and J gave up 4 bases, with 23 bases separating them. This CDR3 is 17 amino acids long. Germline loops: CDR1 KGHDR, CDR2 SFDVKD. The CDR3 DNA follows: TGTGCCACCAGTTTTTGTAGTAGTACCAGAAAGACCTATGGCTACACCTTC. Its translation is CATSFCSSTRKTYGYTF.

This clonotype occurred a few times. The gene calls are TRBV24-1 and TRBJ2-1; 10 nucleotides match TRBD2. Germline V CDR1 and CDR2: KGHDR, SFDVKD. This CDR3 has 13 residues. With 8 bases clipped from V and 6 bases from J, the junction kept 3 bases outside the gene matches. The CDR3 sequence: CATNPSGGNEQFF. In DNA, the CDR3 is TGTGCCACCAATCCTAGCGGGGGCAATGAGCAGTTCTTC.

The V gene is TRBV7-2, the J gene TRBJ2-5; D possibly corresponds to TRBD2 (5 bases). Germline V gene data show CDR1 as SGHTA and CDR2 as FQGNSA. This CDR3 has 14 amino acids. V was clipped by 5 bases and J by 1 base, with 11 bases between them. CDR3 amino acids: CASSPQLGQETQYF. DNA for the CDR3: TGTGCCAGCAGCCCCCAACTAGGCCAAGAGACCCAGTACTTC.

A word on this clonotype: This may be a read error: a much more frequent sequence differs by one nucleotide. The rearrangement uses TRBV20-1 and TRBJ1-1; D gene uncertain. CDR3 length: 12 residues. The germline CDR1 and CDR2 sequences are DFQATT and SNEGSKA (reference sequence). The CDR3 reads CGHLDDNTEAFF. Here the CDR3 DNA reads TGCGGTCACCTGGACGACAACACTGAAGCTTTCTTT.

This clonotype turned up a few times. The chain links TRBV6-1 to TRBJ2-5; D perhaps matches TRBD1 (5 bases). Trimming shortened V by 7 bases and J by 4 bases, and 16 bases separated the two germline ends. Germline CDR1 is MNHNS and CDR2 is SASEGT. CDR3 length: 14 amino acids. CDR3 DNA sequence: TGTGCCAGCACCCACCGACAGTTGAGAGAGACCCAGTACTTC. This encodes CASTHRQLRETQYF.

There are many counts of this clonotype. CDR3 amino acids: CASSYFQYNEQFF. For the CDR3, the DNA is TGTGCCAGCAGTTACTTCCAATACAATGAGCAGTTCTTC. J is TRBJ2-1 and V is TRBV6-5, with D hard to call. CDR3 size: 13 residues. In germline, CDR1 is MNHEY, CDR2 SVGAGI. The V and J ends lost 1 base and 4 bases respectively, with 5 bases between them.

This clonotype was counted at least ten times. The rearrangement links TRBV6-4 to TRBJ1-2; D is undetermined. CDR1 and CDR2 from the germline V gene are MRHNA and SNTAGT. V was cut by 4 bases and J by 4 bases, with 22 bases left in between. CDR3 size: 17 residues. The CDR3 DNA follows: TGTGCCAGCAGTGCTGGGGTCTCACACGGAAAGACCTATGGCTACACCTTC. Its translation is CASSAGVSHGKTYGYTF.

The chain joins TRBV7-3 to TRBJ2-4, with D possibly matching TRBD2 (5 bases). The CDR3 runs 16 residues. V dropped 4 bases and J dropped 1 base, with 14 bases sitting between them. Germline CDR1 and CDR2: SGHTA and FQGTGA. The CDR3: CASSSPDSVAKNIQYF. The CDR3 DNA reads as TGTGCCAGCAGCTCTCCGGACTCCGTGGCCAAAAACATTCAGTACTTC.

This clonotype occurred many times. The chain couples TRBV6-8 to TRBJ2-5, with D uncertain. V was cut by 10 bases and J by 5 bases, with 17 bases left in between. This CDR3 has 13 amino acids. Germline CDR1 MNHGY, CDR2 SAAAGT. The CDR3 region has the DNA TGTGCCACCCAGAACTTCTTACACGAGACCCAGTACTTC. Translation gives CATQNFLHETQYF.

Notes on this clonotype: This could be a read error, since a much larger clone is one nucleotide away. This sequence joins TRBV5-5 and TRBJ1-5; TRBD1 matches 7 bases. This CDR3 region has 15 residues. Germline values: CDR1 SGHKS, CDR2 YYEKEE (reference sequence). The V gene end was trimmed by 4 bases and the J gene end by 4 bases; junction bases not matched to a gene: 8. This CDR3 reads CASSTGDSRNQPQHF. The CDR3 DNA reads TGTGCCAGCAGCACCGGGGACAGTAGGAATCAGCCCCAGCATTTT. Combining the CDR3 with reference TRBV5-5 and TRBJ1-5 gives the whole variable domain DAGVTQSPTHLIKTRGQQVTLRCSPISGHKSVSWYQQVLGQGPQFIFQYYEKEERGRGNFPDRFSARQFPNYSSELNVNALLLGDSALYLCASSTGDSRNQPQHFGDGTRLSIL.

This clonotype was detected a few times. The chain is built from TRBV11-3 and TRBJ1-2; D is unresolved. Trimming left V 5 bases short and J 4 bases short, with 23 bases between. The CDR3 is 17 amino acids. Germline assignment: CDR1 SGHNT and CDR2 YENEEA. DNA of the CDR3: TGTGCCAGCAGCCATGACAACGATCTCGGAAAGACCTATGGCTACACCTTC. Translating gives CASSHDNDLGKTYGYTF.

Regarding this clonotype: This may be a read error: a much more frequent sequence differs by one nucleotide. This chain uses TRBV6-1 with TRBJ1-2; 7 nucleotides line up with TRBD1. From germline, CDR1 is MNHNS and CDR2 SASEGT. The CDR3 runs to 15 residues. Trimming cost V 7 bases and J 4 bases; bases outside gene matches: 12. The CDR3 sequence: CASNTTGASLYGYTF. The CDR3 nucleotides are TGTGCCAGCAACACCACAGGGGCCTCCCTCTATGGCTACACCTTC.

Ten or more counts support this clonotype. The chain uses TRBV7-2 and TRBJ2-3, with D unclear. CDR3 length: 11 residues. Trimming took 2 bases from V and 4 from J, leaving 1 base between them. The germline CDR1 and CDR2 sequences are SGHTA and FQGNSA. CDR3: CASSLSDTQYF. The DNA for the CDR3 is TGTGCCAGCAGCTTATCAGATACGCAGTATTTT.